This TCR beta chain emerged from a study of shared clonotypes between healthy human individuals. Data came from immunoSEQ multiplex PCR; TCRdb stores just in-frame clones and leaves some out. The sample has fewer than 2.5 million clones, roughly 93% seen once. Germline V lookup: CDR1 SQVTM, CDR2 ANQGSEA. The CDR3 is 14 amino acids. The germline V and J ends were trimmed by 5 bases and 0 bases, with 14 bases remaining between them. Of note for this clone: Its antigen remains unknown.

Study-wide points: Among four donors, roughly 5% of naive CD4 clonotypes were found in common.

What was sequenced was naive CD4+ T cells from PBMCs. Subset here: CD45RA+ positively selected. This sequence originates from a man in his late teens or twenties in good health. Some clones in this sample may be carry-over from other donors' samples. This chain connects TRBV29-1 to TRBJ2-7; unclear D gene. CDR3 nucleotide sequence: TGCAGCGTTTCCCGGCGGCTTAGCTCCTACGAGCAGTACTTC. Translation gives CSVSRRLSSYEQYF.